Detailed here is one T cell receptor beta chain. V shed 0 bases and J 6 bases; nucleotides not matched to a gene: 5. From germline, CDR1 is SEHNR and CDR2 FQNEAQ (reference sequence). The CDR3 has 15 residues. The data belong to a study of T cell changes during pregnancy in multiple sclerosis. Some clones are missing from TCRdb's copy, which holds only in-frame ones; the method was immunoSEQ multiplex PCR. Of about 41,000 clones in the sample, 90% to 95% are singletons; the top ten hold 5.5% to 8%. This specimen consisted of CD8+ T cells from peripheral blood mononuclear cells, obtained in the third trimester of pregnancy. The clonotype originates from a female donor with multiple sclerosis, enrolled in a pregnancy study. V is TRBV7-9 and J is TRBJ1-2; 9 bases align to TRBD1. CDR3 sequence: CASSLAGGQGDGYTF. The CDR3 DNA sequence: TGTGCCAGCAGCTTAGCGGGGGGACAGGGTGATGGCTACACCTTC. The variable domain in full, with the rest retrieved from reference TRBV7-9 and TRBJ1-2, is DTGVSQNPRHKITKRGQNVTFRCDPISEHNRLYWYRQTLGQGPEFLTYFQNEAQLEKSRLLSDRFSAERPKGSFSTLEIQRTEQGDSAMYLCASSLAGGQGDGYTFGSGTRLTVV.